This T cell receptor beta chain was recorded in a study of cytomegalovirus exposure and HLA in healthy donors. Across the whole study: About 85 million unique TCR sequences came from HLA-typed donors in an early release.

The PCR made use of 60 Vbeta and 13 Jbeta primers. TCRdb's copy holds only in-frame clones and misses some; the assay was immunoSEQ multiplex PCR. The sample includes 84,000 or so clones, 65% to 85% of them seen just once. This clone turned up a few times. CDR3 length equals 15 residues. V was clipped by 10 bases and J by 5 bases; unmatched bases: 12. Germline assignment: CDR1 MRHNA and CDR2 SNTAGT. Sequenced material: PBMCs. The chain combines TRBV6-4 with TRBJ1-5; 9 positions match TRBD1. The sequence was collected from a man aged 45-60 years in good health and CMV-seronegative. The CDR3 DNA reads as TGTGCCACCCCAACAAAGGACAGGGGAGATCAGCCCCAGCATTTT. This sequence encodes CATPTKDRGDQPQHF.